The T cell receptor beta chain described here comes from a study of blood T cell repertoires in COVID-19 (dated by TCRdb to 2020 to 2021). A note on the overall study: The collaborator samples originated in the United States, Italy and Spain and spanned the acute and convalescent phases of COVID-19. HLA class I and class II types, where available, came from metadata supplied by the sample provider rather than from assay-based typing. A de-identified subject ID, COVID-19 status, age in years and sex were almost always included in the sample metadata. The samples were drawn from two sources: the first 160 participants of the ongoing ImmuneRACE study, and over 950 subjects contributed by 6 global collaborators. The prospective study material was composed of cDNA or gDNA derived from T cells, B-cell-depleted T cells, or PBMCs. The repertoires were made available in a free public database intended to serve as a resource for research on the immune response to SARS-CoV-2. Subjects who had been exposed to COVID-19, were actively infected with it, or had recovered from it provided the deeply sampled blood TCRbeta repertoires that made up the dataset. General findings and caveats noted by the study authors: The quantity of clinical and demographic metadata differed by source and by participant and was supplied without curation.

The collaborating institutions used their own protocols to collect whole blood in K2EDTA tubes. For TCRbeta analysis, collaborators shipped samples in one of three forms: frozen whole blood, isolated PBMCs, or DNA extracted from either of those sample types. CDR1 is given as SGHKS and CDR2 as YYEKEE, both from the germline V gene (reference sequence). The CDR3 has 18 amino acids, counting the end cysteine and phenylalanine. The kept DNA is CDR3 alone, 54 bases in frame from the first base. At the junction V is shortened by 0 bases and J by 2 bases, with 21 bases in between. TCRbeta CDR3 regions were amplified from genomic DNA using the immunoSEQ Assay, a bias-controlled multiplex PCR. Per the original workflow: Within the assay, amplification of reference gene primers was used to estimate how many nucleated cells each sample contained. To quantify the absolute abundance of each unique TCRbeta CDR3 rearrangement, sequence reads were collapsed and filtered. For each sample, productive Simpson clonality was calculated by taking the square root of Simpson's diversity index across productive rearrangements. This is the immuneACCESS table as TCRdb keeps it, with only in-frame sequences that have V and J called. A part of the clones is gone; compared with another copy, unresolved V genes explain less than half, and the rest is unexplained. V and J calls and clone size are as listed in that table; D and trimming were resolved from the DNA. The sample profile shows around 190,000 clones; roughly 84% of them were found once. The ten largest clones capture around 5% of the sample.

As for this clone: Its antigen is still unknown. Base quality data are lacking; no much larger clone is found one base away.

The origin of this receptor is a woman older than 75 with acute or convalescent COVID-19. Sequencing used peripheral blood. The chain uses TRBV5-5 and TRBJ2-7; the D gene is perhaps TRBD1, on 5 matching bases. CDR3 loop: CASSLGGPIGIIAYEQYF. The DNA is TGTGCCAGCAGCTTGGGGGGCCCGATAGGGATAATAGCCTACGAGCAGTACTTC.